These T cell receptor beta chains were read from a single sample in a study of blood T cell repertoires in COVID-19. The repertoire was sequenced with immunoSEQ multiplex PCR; TCRdb's copy has only in-frame clones and lacks some. The sample has 95,000 to 120,000 clones, 80% to 90% seen once. What was sequenced was peripheral blood. Source of these receptors: a man aged 40-55 years with acute or convalescent COVID-19. Each CDR3 is given without its conserved first and last residue.

j_gene: TRBJ1-4; v_gene: TRBV6-4; CDR3aa: ASICNEKLF
j_gene: TRBJ2-1; v_gene: TRBV24-1; CDR3aa: ATSDLQGEVDNEQF
j_gene: TRBJ1-2; v_gene: TRBV2; CDR3aa: ASSVWDRSLYGYT
j_gene: TRBJ2-1; v_gene: TRBV5-5; CDR3aa: ASSLVGAGEQF
j_gene: TRBJ2-2; v_gene: TRBV5-1; CDR3aa: ASGGLSNTGELF
j_gene: TRBJ1-5; v_gene: TRBV19; CDR3aa: ASRTGTGFYQPQH
j_gene: TRBJ1-1; v_gene: TRBV24-1; CDR3aa: ATSESGGGTEAF
j_gene: TRBJ2-7; v_gene: TRBV5-5; CDR3aa: ASSRQGPNYEQY
j_gene: TRBJ2-1; v_gene: TRBV10-3; CDR3aa: AISDGGGAVEQF
j_gene: TRBJ1-1; v_gene: TRBV19; CDR3aa: ASTRSTGRTEAF
j_gene: TRBJ2-7; v_gene: TRBV4-1; CDR3aa: ASSRSGDRAYEQY
j_gene: TRBJ1-2; v_gene: TRBV2; CDR3aa: ASSESYSNLNYGYT
j_gene: TRBJ1-2; v_gene: TRBV6-2/TRBV6-3; CDR3aa: ASSYTSGRAG
j_gene: TRBJ2-7; v_gene: TRBV5-1; CDR3aa: ASSATSGGFYEQY
j_gene: TRBJ1-1; v_gene: TRBV2; CDR3aa: ASSRFAGIEAF
j_gene: TRBJ2-1; v_gene: TRBV4-2; CDR3aa: ASSPEEVLDNEQF
j_gene: TRBJ2-1; v_gene: TRBV6-5; CDR3aa: ASSYGDTHYNEQF
j_gene: TRBJ1-5; v_gene: TRBV12-3/TRBV12-4; CDR3aa: ASSFRVNQPQH
j_gene: TRBJ2-1; v_gene: TRBV4-3; CDR3aa: ASSQGYSSYNEQF
j_gene: TRBJ2-7; v_gene: TRBV7-3; CDR3aa: ASSPLAGSYEQY
j_gene: TRBJ2-2; v_gene: TRBV10-3; CDR3aa: AISDTGGGTGELF
j_gene: TRBJ1-5; v_gene: TRBV7-2; CDR3aa: ASSLLYSNQPQH
j_gene: TRBJ1-1; v_gene: TRBV5-4; CDR3aa: ASSLGHLEAF
j_gene: TRBJ1-3; v_gene: TRBV25-1; CDR3aa: ASSTGQGPNAGNTIY
j_gene: TRBJ1-3; v_gene: TRBV5-1; CDR3aa: ASSLYSGSGNTIY
j_gene: TRBJ1-2; v_gene: TRBV9; CDR3aa: ASSSHREGGYT
j_gene: TRBJ2-3; v_gene: TRBV25-1; CDR3aa: ASSGGAGLRTDTQY
j_gene: TRBJ1-1; v_gene: TRBV12-3/TRBV12-4; CDR3aa: ASSPYRNTEAF
j_gene: TRBJ1-1; v_gene: TRBV18; CDR3aa: ASSPDTNTEAF